The present T cell receptor (beta chain) was sequenced within a study of T cell responses to AZD1222 COVID-19 vaccine. Whole-study results and caveats: Unmutated variant regions are reportedly the target of nearly half of TCRs that are spike-specific. Across spike, vaccine-associated CD4 TCRs were found, dominant at 160-218 and 743-854. The sample set comprised mostly white British donors with more females, and clonal diversity was possibly underestimated.

Analysis merged second doses at about 4 or about 12 weeks. Generated by immunoSEQ multiplex PCR, the TCRdb table keeps only in-frame clones and is missing some. The sample consists of 150,000 to 200,000 clones, just over 85% of them appearing once. With respect to this clone: The target antigen is unknown.

This CDR3 spans 16 amino acids. Germline assignment: CDR1 LGHDT and CDR2 YNNKEL (reference sequence). J was trimmed by 7 bases and V by 1 base; bases with no gene match: 10. The sequences come from peripheral blood, collected 28 days after the second AZD1222 dose. The sequence came from an adult who received the AZD1222 COVID-19 vaccine. V is TRBV3-1 (or the pseudogene TRBV3-2) and J is TRBJ2-1; 7 nucleotides agree with TRBD1. As DNA, the CDR3 is TGTGCCAGCAGCCAAGTAAGGCAGGGGGTTGCTAATGAGCAGTTCTTC. Its translation is CASSQVRQGVANEQFF.